The rows below give T cell receptor beta chains drawn from one sample of a study of breast tumors, draining lymph nodes, adjacent tissues. TCRdb reanalysed the multiplex PCR reads using MiXCR and keeps one entry per CDR3 protein. The table shows approximately 89,000 distinct CDR3 sequences, with approximately 31% occurring only once. What was sequenced was axillary lymph node tissue. The source of these receptors is a female donor with breast cancer. Some clones in this sample may be carry-over from other donors' samples. The CDR3 runs from the conserved cysteine through the conserved F or W. D genes are given only for firm matches. Size tells how often a clone was seen (once, few, many) or the class of an expanded clone, and some rows leave it out.

J	V	size	D	DNA	CDR3
TRBJ2-3	TRBV11-2	many	.	TGTGCCAGCTTTGGGGGCGATACGCAGTATTTT	CASFGGDTQYF
TRBJ1-2	TRBV9	.	.	TGTGCCAGCAGCGTAGGGGTTACAGGATGGATATCTGTCGTTCGAGGCTACACCTTC	CASSVGVTGWISVVRGYTF
TRBJ2-7	TRBV24-1	many	TRBD1	TGTGCCACCAGTGATTTGCACCACCGACAGGGGGCCTACGAGCAGTACTTC	CATSDLHHRQGAYEQYF
TRBJ2-5	TRBV12-3/TRBV12-4	many	.	TGTGCCAGCAGTTTTAGAGGAGAAGAGACCCAGTACTTC	CASSFRGEETQYF
TRBJ2-5	TRBV10-1	once	TRBD2	TGCGCCAGCAGTGACAACACTAGCGGGAGTTCGGGAGAGACCCAGTACTTC	CASSDNTSGSSGETQYF
TRBJ2-2	TRBV4-2	many	.	TGTGCCAGCAGCCAAGATCCTCTAGGGGGACTTAACACCGGGGAGCTGTTTTTT	CASSQDPLGGLNTGELFF
TRBJ1-3	TRBV12-3/TRBV12-4	many	TRBD1	TGTGCCAGCAGGTGGGACAGGGCGAGCTCTGGAAACACCATATATTTT	CASRWDRASSGNTIYF
TRBJ2-7	TRBV20-1	many	TRBD2	TGCAGTGCCGCGACTAGCGGGAGACTCATGGACGAGCAGTACTTC	CSAATSGRLMDEQYF
TRBJ2-7	TRBV3-1	few	TRBD2	TGTGCCAGCAGCCGAGTTGCTGGACTAGACGAGCAGTACTTC	CASSRVAGLDEQYF
TRBJ2-7	TRBV20-1	.	TRBD2	TGCGGCTTCCTTGACGAGCGGGAGGACTCCGGGCAGTACTTC	CGFLDEREDSGQYF
TRBJ2-7	TRBV10-1	.	TRBD2	TGCGCCAAAGGGACGCTAGTTCGAGAACTAGCGGAAGGGACCTACGAGCAGTACTTC	CAKGTLVRELAEGTYEQYF
TRBJ1-5	TRBV27	many	.	TGTGCCAGCAGTCCATCCCCCAATCAGCCCCAGCATTTT	CASSPSPNQPQHF
TRBJ2-7	TRBV30	many	.	TGTGCCTGTATCGGTCAGAACGCCTACGAGCAGTACTTC	CACIGQNAYEQYF
TRBJ2-1	TRBV10-3	many	TRBD2	TGTGCCATCAGTGCCGGGACTAGCGCTTACAATGAGCAGTTCTTC	CAISAGTSAYNEQFF
TRBJ1-2	TRBV20-1	.	.	TGCAGTGCTGCCGCGGGACCGAGTTCGTTCTATGGCTACACCTTC	CSAAAGPSSFYGYTF
TRBJ2-1	TRBV4-2	many	.	TGTGCCAGCAGCCAAGATTGGGCGGGTGGCGATGAGCAGTTCTTC	CASSQDWAGGDEQFF
TRBJ2-7	TRBV7-6	.	.	TGTGCCAGCACCCCAGACCCAGGGGTCAAGCGGCAGTGCTTC	CASTPDPGVKRQCF
TRBJ2-3	TRBV3-2	.	.	TGTGCCAGCAGCCCCGAGAATCACACAGATACGCAGTATTTT	CASSPENHTDTQYF
TRBJ2-5	TRBV20-1	.	.	TGCAGTGCCTCCATCCGGGCAGGGCAAGAGACCCAGTACTTC	CSASIRAGQETQYF
TRBJ2-4	TRBV12-3/TRBV12-4	many	.	TGTGCCAGCAGTCCCGCCAAGCGACAACCCAGGGACTTC	CASSPAKRQPRDF
TRBJ2-7	TRBV20-1	.	.	TGCAGTGCTAGCGTCGGGCCCTTCACCTACGGGCAGTACTTC	CSASVGPFTYGQYF
TRBJ1-6	TRBV4-1	many	.	TGCGCCAGCAGTCGTTCGGACGGGATCAATTCACCCCTCCACTTT	CASSRSDGINSPLHF
TRBJ2-1	TRBV24-1	many	TRBD2	TGTGCCACCAGTGATTTGCGGCTAGCGGGACACAATGAGCAGTTCTTC	CATSDLRLAGHNEQFF
TRBJ2-3	TRBV11-2	many	.	TGTGCCAGCACCCTCGGAGCGGTCGTTACAGATACGCAGTATTTT	CASTLGAVVTDTQYF
TRBJ2-5	TRBV14	many	.	TGTGCCAGCAGCCAAGATTTGGAGACCCAGTACTTC	CASSQDLETQYF
TRBJ2-2	TRBV9	many	.	TGTGCCAGCAGCGTAGGAGGGTTCACCGGGGAGCTGTTTTTT	CASSVGGFTGELFF
TRBJ2-1	TRBV4-3	many	TRBD2	TGCGCCAGCAGCCAAGTAGCGGGAGCGATTTACAATGAGCAGTTCTTC	CASSQVAGAIYNEQFF
TRBJ1-2	TRBV27	many	TRBD1	TGTGCCAGCAGCCTAACAGGGGGCCCTGGCTATGGCTACACCTTC	CASSLTGGPGYGYTF
TRBJ2-2	TRBV19	.	.	.	CASSMGQSYYEQYFGPDTGELFF
TRBJ2-6	TRBV7-3	.	.	TGTGCCAGCAGCTTGGATCAGAGAGGCTACAGTGGGGCCAACGTCCTGACTTTC	CASSLDQRGYSGANVLTF
TRBJ2-7	TRBV20-1	many	TRBD2	TGCAGTGCTATCGGACTAGCGGGAGGCGAGCAGTACTTC	CSAIGLAGGEQYF
TRBJ1-1	TRBV6-5	.	TRBD1	TGTGCCAGCAGTTGGGGACAGGGGATACTGAACACTGAAGCTTTCTTT	CASSWGQGILNTEAFF
TRBJ1-6	TRBV9	.	TRBD1	TGTGCCAGCAGCGCAAGGACAGGGGCCGATTCACCCCTCCACTTT	CASSARTGADSPLHF
TRBJ2-3	TRBV19	many	TRBD2	TGTGCCAGTAGTATAGATCTCCTAGCGGGCACAGATACGCAGTATTTT	CASSIDLLAGTDTQYF
TRBJ1-5	TRBV5-8	many	.	TGTGCCAGCAGCCGCGCTACCGACCGGCAGGTGCTTGGGCCCCAGCATTTT	CASSRATDRQVLGPQHF
TRBJ2-2	TRBV9	many	TRBD1	TGTGCCAGCAGCGAATCAGGGGGCTACGGCGGGGAGCTGTTTTTT	CASSESGGYGGELFF
TRBJ2-2	TRBV30	.	.	TGTGCCTGGAGGCCGGCATTAGGGGGCGGGGAGCTGTTTTTT	CAWRPALGGGELFF
TRBJ1-1	TRBV28	.	.	TGTGCCAGCAGTTATATAACAGGCACTGAAGCTCTCTTT	CASSYITGTEALF
TRBJ2-7	TRBV19	many	TRBD2	TGTGCCAGTAGTATGTTCGGGGGGTTGGAGCAGTACTTC	CASSMFGGLEQYF
TRBJ1-2	TRBV5-8	many	.	TGTGCCAGCAGCTTGGACAAATCCTATGGCTACACCTTC	CASSLDKSYGYTF
TRBJ1-2	TRBV4-3	many	.	TGCGCCAGCAGCCAAGACGGATATGGCTACACCTTC	CASSQDGYGYTF
TRBJ2-2	TRBV4-2	.	TRBD1	TGTGCCAGCAGCCAAGTTTCCGGACAGGGGGCAAGCGGGGAGCTGTTTTTT	CASSQVSGQGASGELFF
TRBJ2-3	TRBV7-2	many	.	TGTGCCAGCAGCAGAGCATCAGATACGCAGTATTTT	CASSRASDTQYF
TRBJ2-7	TRBV4-1	many	.	TGCGCCAGCAGCCAAGACCCCGGGACTGGTTTTTCCGAGCAGTACTTC	CASSQDPGTGFSEQYF
TRBJ1-1	TRBV7-9	.	TRBD1	TGTGCCAGCAGCGGGGGACAGATAGCGAGTGAAGCTTTCTTT	CASSGGQIASEAFF
TRBJ2-2	TRBV30	.	.	TGTGCCCGGATCTTTAATAACACCCGGCTGTTTTTT	CARIFNNTRLFF
TRBJ2-2	TRBV10-3	many	.	TGTGCCATCAGTAGGGACCTACTGAACACCGGGGAGCTGTTTTTT	CAISRDLLNTGELFF
TRBJ2-2	TRBV2	many	.	TGTGCCAGCAGTCAAAACCTGAACACCGGGGAGCTGTTTTTT	CASSQNLNTGELFF
TRBJ2-3	TRBV15	.	TRBD2	TGTGCCGCCAGCAGAGGAGCGGGACGCACAGATACGCAGTATTTT	CAASRGAGRTDTQYF